There are many counts of the clone carrying this T cell receptor (beta chain). The entry originates in a study of T-cell reconstitution after alpha-beta-depleted transplantation in children. The CDR3 has 16 amino acids. CDR1 SGHTA and CDR2 FQGNSA come from the germline V gene. Trimming left V 4 bases short and J 5 bases short, with 20 bases between. The authors prepared the TCRbeta library with unique molecular identifiers. TCRdb recomputed calls from the PCR reads with MiXCR, one row per CDR3 protein. The repertoire consists of a few hundred thousand distinct CDR3 sequences, with over 9.5% occurring once and the leading ten covering 5.1%.

This chain uses TRBV7-2 with TRBJ1-1, with D possibly being TRBD1 (6 bases). This TCR came from a human donor who donated a stem cell graft to a child with SCID. Sequencing used PBMCs from the stem cell graft donor, obtained from the stem cell graft. CDR3 residues: CASSSRGGVPRTEAFF. CDR3 in DNA: TGTGCCAGCAGCTCTAGAGGGGGGGTCCCTAGGACTGAAGCTTTCTTT.